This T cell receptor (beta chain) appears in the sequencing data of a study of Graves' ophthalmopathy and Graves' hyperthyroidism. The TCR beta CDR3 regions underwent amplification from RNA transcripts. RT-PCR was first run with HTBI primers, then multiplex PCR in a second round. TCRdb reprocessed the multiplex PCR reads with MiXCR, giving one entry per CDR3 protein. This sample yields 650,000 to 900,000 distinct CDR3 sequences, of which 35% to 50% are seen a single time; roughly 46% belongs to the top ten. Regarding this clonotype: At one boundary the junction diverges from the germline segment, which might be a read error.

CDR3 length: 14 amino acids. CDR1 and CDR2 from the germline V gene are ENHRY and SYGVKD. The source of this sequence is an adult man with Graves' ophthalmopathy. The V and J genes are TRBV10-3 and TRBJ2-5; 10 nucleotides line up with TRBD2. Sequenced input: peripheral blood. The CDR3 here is CASSLVTSGETQYF. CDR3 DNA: TGTGCCAGCAGTTTGGTGACTAGCGGGGAGACCCAGTACTTC.